This T cell receptor beta chain was found in a study of T cells in Graves' hyperthyroidism and ophthalmopathy (dated by TCRdb to between 2018 and 2021). Regarding the research as a whole: Peripheral blood was collected at initial diagnosis, before any treatment. Thyroid tissue and blood T-cell repertoires from six Graves' hyperthyroidism patients were also compared in the study. According to the paper, TCR Vbeta CDR3 sequencing was carried out on around 140 peripheral blood samples, which came from 40 to 45 ophthalmopathy, 80 or so hyperthyroidism and some 17 progressor patients. Prospective prediction of ophthalmopathy was tested in an independent validation cohort consisting of under 20 hyperthyroidism patients and 15 to 17 patients who later progressed to ophthalmopathy. Once sampling was done, hyperthyroidism patients were given methimazole at a starting dose of 30 mg daily, whereas ophthalmopathy patients were given high-dose intravenous methylprednisolone. A discovery cohort of approximately 100 patients, roughly 40 with Graves' ophthalmopathy and approximately 55 with stable Graves' hyperthyroidism, was used to find distinguishing TCR V-J signatures. For training and testing, the 100 or so patients in the discovery cohort were randomly divided in a 7:3 ratio.

Reading from cysteine to phenylalanine, the CDR3 counts 16 amino acids. Left in the record is the CDR3 DNA by itself, 48 bases read in frame from the first base. From the germline V gene, CDR1 is MDHEN and CDR2 is SYDVKM. After removal of 5 bases from V and 3 bases from J, the junction retains 8 bases not matched to a gene. Points on this clonotype: Its binding antigen is unknown. No base qualities exist here, and no much larger clone lies one base off it.

Broader findings and caveats from the paper: Most expanded thyroid clonotypes (frequency above 0.001) were also detected in blood, suggesting blood repertoires may reflect thyroid immune responses. In cross-validation, a model built on a 13 V-J signature told ophthalmopathy apart from stable hyperthyroidism with approximately 90% sensitivity and about 81% specificity, and in testing the same model reached 80%/75%. During validation, the model predicted progression to ophthalmopathy a median of around 7 months ahead of onset, with just under 71% sensitivity and about 72% specificity. Sample size was not statistically predetermined, and blinding of investigators to group allocation was not performed.

Amplification of TCR beta CDR3 regions was carried out from RNA transcripts. The TCR CDR3 was subjected to a first round of RT-PCR using the HTBI primer set and the Qiagen OneStep RT-PCR kit. A second multiplex PCR round built the libraries, followed by size selection and purification. Libraries were sequenced paired-end with 100 bp reads on an Illumina HiSeq2000. The authors' analysis ran thus. Raw data were processed with SOAPnuke, discarding reads with adapters, uncalled bases, mean Phred below 15, or no exact constant-primer or identifier match. COPE v1.2.5 was used to merge high-quality paired reads, and clonotypes were defined as unique nucleotide sequences. MiTCR v1.1 was used to align the clonotypes against IMGT TRBV, TRBD and TRBJ reference segments. Only V-J combinations with frequency above 0.0001, covering about 99% of repertoires, were analysed. A TCS score was defined as the ratio of F50 (clonal expansion) to E x V (chaos), with BLOSUM62-based TCRdist applied between CDR3 peptides within each V-J. Welch's t-statistics and random forest reduced some 510 V-J features to roughly 13, which were used in a naive Bayes classifier (R e1071). TCRdb took the public reads, trimmed them with fastp at Q25, ran MiXCR for clone calling and kept in-frame beta chains. Records with the same CDR3 protein are collapsed into one entry carrying the most frequent genes and DNA. Here the V and J calls rest on TCRdb's processing, not on the authors' analysis. Recorded for this sample are about 320,000 distinct CDR3 sequences; roughly 17% of them occurred a single time. Of the sample, approximately 35% falls within the top ten clones.

Stable Graves' hyperthyroidism was defined as the absence of progression to ophthalmopathy over 18 months of follow-up. Hyperthyroidism patients were aged 18 to 65 years and newly diagnosed, with disease duration of less than 2 months. The study excluded patients with uncontrolled infections, other autoimmune diseases, pregnancy or lactation. Clinical symptoms, serum thyroxine and TRAb, thyroid ultrasound, and orbital computed tomography formed the basis for the diagnoses. PBMCs were isolated from about 9.2 ml of fresh peripheral blood by Ficoll-Paque density gradient centrifugation. Trizol reagent was used to extract total RNA, and RNA quality was then checked on an Agilent 2100 Bioanalyzer.

The sequence is built from TRBV28 and TRBJ1-2, with 11 junctional bases fitting TRBD1. The clonotype was recovered from a man aged 25 to 40 with Graves' hyperthyroidism. Sequenced sample: blood. The CDR3 region: CASSPGQGVSYYGYTF. Here is the DNA: TGTGCCAGCAGTCCGGGACAGGGGGTATCCTACTATGGCTACACCTTC.